The 19 T cell receptor beta chains in this list originate from one sample, sequenced in a study of CD8+ T cells in alopecia areata. Extraction of RNA preceded its reverse transcription into cDNA, which served as the sequencing template. The assay was immunoSEQ multiplex PCR, and TCRdb's table has in-frame clones only and misses some. There are approximately 300,000 clones in the sample, none observed a single time. Cells pooled from cutaneous lymph nodes were sorted on CD4, CD8alpha, NKG2D, NKG2ACE and other markers. Specimen: CD4+ T cells sorted from a lymph node. The source of these receptors is a C3H/HeJ mouse with alopecia areata. This strain's MHC haplotype is H2-k.

This clone was found a few times. Here the gene names and germline are mouse. The observed sequence ends 4 residues before the CDR3 terminus, with the missing tail filled in from the germline J gene. The same CDR3 also results from other DNA sequences found in this sample. The V call is TRBV5, the J call TRBJ2-3; 7 positions match TRBD1. CDR3 size: 14 residues. Germline lookup yields CDR1 LGHNA and CDR2 YNLKQL (reference sequence). The V segment lost 2 bases and the J segment 1 base; nucleotides outside the gene matches: 0. The CDR3 reads CASSQQGGAETLYF. The covered CDR3 bases are TGTGCCAGCAGCCAACAGGGGGGTGCAGAA.

This clone was counted between two and nine times. This may arise from a read error, as a much more abundant clone is one base away. The listed genes are named as in mouse. Coverage ceases 4 residues before the CDR3 finishes, and the germline J gene fills in the end. Other DNA sequences in the sample encode the same CDR3. J is TRBJ2-1 and V is TRBV19; TRBD2 aligns across 10 bases. In germline, CDR1 is FNHDT, CDR2 SITEND (reference sequence). The CDR3 consists of 15 residues. V lost 4 bases, J lost 1 base, and 2 bases stayed unmatched. CDR3 in amino acids: CASSRLGGNYAEQFF. The sequenced CDR3 bases are TGTGCCAGCAGTCGACTGGGGGGAAACTATGCT.

About this clone: Gene names are the mouse ones. Coverage ceases 4 residues before the CDR3 finishes, and the germline J gene fills in the end. V is TRBV13-1 and J is TRBJ1-1, with D possibly being TRBD1 (6 bases). Germline V gene data show CDR1 as NSHNY and CDR2 as SYGAGN. The CDR3 totals 12 residues. The chain's CDR3 is CASSSRDKEVFF. Partial CDR3 DNA: TGTGCCAGCAGTTCCCGGGACAAA.

Comments on this clone: Genes and germline come from the mouse. With the read ending 4 residues before the CDR3 end, the germline J gene is used to fill in that end. In the same sample, other DNA sequences code for this CDR3. The chain uses TRBV1 and TRBJ1-2; D ambiguous. The CDR3 consists of 14 residues. Germline loops: CDR1 NSQYPW, CDR2 LRSPGD (reference sequence). V lost 0 bases and J 1 base, leaving 6 bases between the germline ends. The covered CDR3 bases are TGCACCTGCAGTGCAGATAACAGAAACTCC. Protein sequence: CTCSADNRNS. The complete CDR3 reads CTCSADNRNSDYTF.

Only a few counts were recorded for this clone. The germline and genes are mouse ones. The DNA ends 4 residues before the CDR3 does, and the rest of the CDR3 is filled in from the germline J gene. This chain links TRBV13-3 with TRBJ1-2; D ambiguous. The CDR3 totals 12 residues. The germline V and J ends were trimmed by 2 bases and 3 bases, with 5 bases remaining between them. The germline V gene has CDR1 NNHDY and CDR2 SYVADS. Here the CDR3 reads CASSEKYSDYTF. The part of the CDR3 DNA that was read is TGTGCCAGCAGTGAAAAGTACTCC.

The table lists this clone with a few counts. Germline and genes: mouse. The part of the CDR3 DNA that was read is TGTGCCAGCAGCCCCCGACTGGGGGGGCGCCGGGACTATGCT. Amino acid sequence: CASSPRLGGRRDYA. The whole CDR3 region reads CASSPRLGGRRDYAEQFF. The chain employs TRBV3 and TRBJ2-1; the match to TRBD2 covers 12 bases. The read finishes 4 residues shy of the CDR3 end, and the germline J gene is used to complete it. J lost 2 bases, V lost 5 bases, and 10 bases had no gene match. The length of the CDR3 is 18 residues. CDR1 and CDR2 (germline): SNHLY, FYNGKV (reference sequence).

This clone was detected a few times. The listed genes are named as in mouse. The read halts 4 residues ahead of the CDR3 end, with the missing end drawn from the germline J gene. V usage is TRBV13-1 and J usage is TRBJ2-1; 7 positions agree with TRBD1. The germline CDR1 and CDR2 sequences are NSHNY and SYGAGN. With V trimmed by 3 bases and J by 0 bases, 3 bases remained unmatched. The CDR3 contains 15 residues. CDR3 bases read: TGTGCCAGCAGTGCTGGGACAGTTAACTATGCT. Residues: CASSAGTVNYA. From start to end, the CDR3 is CASSAGTVNYAEQFF.

On this clone: Germline and genes: mouse. Incomplete CDR3 DNA: TGTGCCAGCGGTGATCGGACAACCTATGCT. Amino acids: CASGDRTTYA. From start to end, the CDR3 is CASGDRTTYAEQFF. The gene calls are TRBV13-2 and TRBJ2-1, with D possibly matching TRBD1 (5 bases). The DNA ends 4 residues before the CDR3 does, and the rest of the CDR3 is filled in from the germline J gene. V was trimmed by 1 base and J by 3 bases, leaving 8 bases between them. The CDR3 runs to 14 residues. Germline assignment: CDR1 NNHNN and CDR2 SYGAGS (reference sequence).

This clone showed up just a few times. The gene names given are mouse names. The sequenced fragment ends 4 residues before the CDR3 boundary, so the rest is inferred from the germline J gene. The chain uses TRBV31 and TRBJ2-3, with a weak D call TRBD1 (5 bases). The CDR3 contains 14 residues. Trimming cost V 0 bases and J 4 bases, with 11 bases left between them. Germline CDR1 and CDR2: GKSSPN and SITVG. CDR3 bases read: TGTGCCTGGAGTCTAGGACAATCCTCAGAA. Its protein is CAWSLGQSSE. In full, the CDR3 reads CAWSLGQSSETLYF.

This clone has only a few counts. Mouse germline and gene names are used. With the read ending 4 residues before the CDR3 end, the germline J gene is used to fill in that end. The V call is TRBV13-1, the J call TRBJ1-2, with a weak D call TRBD1 (5 bases). The V and J ends lost 3 bases and 3 bases respectively, with 9 bases between them. The CDR3 length is 13 residues. CDR1 is NSHNY, CDR2 SYGAGN, per germline. The CDR3 bases that were read are TGTGCCAGCAGTGCCCAGGGAGACTCC. This translates into CASSAQGDS. Given in full, the CDR3 is CASSAQGDSDYTF.

This clone was picked up a small number of times. Mouse gene names and germline throughout. The sequenced fragment ends 4 residues before the CDR3 boundary, so the rest is inferred from the germline J gene. In the same sample, other DNA sequences code for this CDR3. The J gene is TRBJ2-3, the V gene TRBV5; a possible D gene is TRBD1 (6 bases). The CDR3 consists of 15 residues. Trimming shortened V by 0 bases and J by 0 bases, and 7 bases separated the two germline ends. From germline, CDR1 is LGHNA and CDR2 YNLKQL (reference sequence). The CDR3 loop is CASSQEGGSAETLYF. The part of the CDR3 DNA that was read is TGTGCCAGCAGCCAAGAAGGGGGTAGTGCAGAA.

This clone was recorded a few times. Gene labels here are mouse ones. The observed sequence ends 4 residues before the CDR3 terminus, with the missing tail filled in from the germline J gene. V usage is TRBV19 and J usage is TRBJ2-1; 9 nucleotides line up with TRBD2. Germline-derived CDR1 and CDR2 are FNHDT and SITEND (reference sequence). CDR3 length: 14 amino acids. V shed 6 bases, J shed 3 bases, and the junction held 4 bases outside the gene matches. The sequenced CDR3 bases are TGTGCCAGCACTGACTGGGGGCTCTATGCT. Amino acids: CASTDWGLYA. The entire CDR3 protein reads CASTDWGLYAEQFF.

The table lists this clone with a few counts. Gene names and germline refer to mouse. The CDR3 end falls 4 residues outside the read, so it is completed with the germline J gene. The chain employs TRBV31 and TRBJ2-7; D ambiguous. Germline V CDR1 and CDR2: GKSSPN, SITVG. The CDR3 has 12 amino acids. Deletions cut 0 bases from V and 1 base from J, with 4 bases between. CDR3 loop: CAWSLGSYEQYF. The sequenced CDR3 bases are TGTGCCTGGAGTCTGGGGTCCTAT.

Note on this clone: Germline and genes here are mouse. The observed sequence ends 4 residues before the CDR3 terminus, with the missing tail filled in from the germline J gene. This rearrangement joins TRBV13-1 to TRBJ1-2; D possibly corresponds to TRBD1 (5 bases). The CDR3 loop spans 15 amino acids. Germline assignment: CDR1 NSHNY and CDR2 SYGAGN. V was clipped by 1 base and J by 2 bases, with 12 bases between them. The CDR3 loop is CASSDRAGRNSDYTF. The CDR3 DNA, read in part, is TGTGCCAGCAGTGATCGAGCAGGGAGGAACTCC.

A few counts support this clone. Germline and genes here are mouse. The read ends 4 residues before the CDR3 terminus; that terminus is restored from the germline J gene. Additional DNA sequences in this sample encode the identical CDR3. The chain combines TRBV1 with TRBJ2-7; 8 bases align to TRBD2. Germline V gene sequence: CDR1 NSQYPW, CDR2 LRSPGD (reference sequence). The CDR3 spans 14 residues. V lost 3 bases to trimming and J lost 3 bases; unmatched junction nucleotides: 4. The CDR3: CTCSASTGGYEQYF. Incomplete CDR3 DNA: TGCACCTGCAGTGCCTCAACTGGGGGCTAT.

This clone has just a few counts. The genes are named according to mouse. The CDR3 extends 4 residues past the end of the read, so its final part is completed from the germline J gene. The rearrangement joins TRBV5 to TRBJ2-7; TRBD2 matches 11 bases. The germline CDR1 and CDR2 sequences are LGHNA and YNLKQL (reference sequence). This CDR3 region has 14 residues. CDR3 sequence reads: CASSRTGGTYEQYF. The CDR3 DNA, read in part, is TGTGCCAGCAGTCGGACTGGGGGGACGTAT.

This clone showed up just a few times. Gene names and germline refer to mouse. Partial CDR3 DNA: TGTGCCAGCAGCCCCCTGCATTCCTATAATTCGCCC. It encodes CASSPLHSYNSP. The entire CDR3 reads CASSPLHSYNSPLYF. This rearrangement joins TRBV5 to TRBJ1-6; no clear D gene. The CDR3 end is not reached by the read, which stops 3 residues before it; the germline J gene fills it in. TRBJ1-6 is recorded as an ORF, its role being uncertain. The germline V gene has CDR1 LGHNA and CDR2 YNLKQL (reference sequence). CDR3 length equals 15 residues. The ends were cut back, 4 bases at V and 0 bases at J, with 7 bases in the middle.

This clone was counted a few times. Gene and germline names: mouse. The sequence runs out 3 residues before the end of the CDR3; the remainder is reconstructed from the germline J gene. The chain is built from TRBV1 and TRBJ1-6, with no clear D. TRBJ1-6 carries the ORF label, with uncertain function. Germline CDR1 reads NSQYPW; CDR2 reads LRSPGD (reference sequence). The CDR3 is 15 residues long. V was clipped by 3 bases and J by 3 bases, with 9 bases between them. CDR3 residues: CTCSANRIYNSPLYF. CDR3 DNA (partial): TGCACCTGCAGTGCCAACAGAATCTATAATTCGCCC.

This clone came up a few times. The genes are named according to mouse. Sequencing ends 4 residues short of the CDR3 end; the germline J gene provides the rest. This chain joins TRBV19 and TRBJ2-2; 7 bases line up with TRBD1. Germline V CDR1 and CDR2: FNHDT, SITEND (reference sequence). This CDR3 spans 16 amino acids. Trimming at V came to 1 base and at J to 5 bases, leaving 8 bases not matched to a gene. CDR3 bases read: TGTGCCAGCAGTATAATCCCGACAGGGAAGACCGGG. This sequence encodes CASSIIPTGKTG. The whole CDR3 protein reads CASSIIPTGKTGQLYF.